Listed below are T cell receptor beta chains from one sample, sequenced in a study of patients and donors after allogeneic stem cell transplantation. TCRdb re-called the RT-PCR reads with MiXCR, one entry per CDR3 protein. The table shows hundreds of thousands of distinct CDR3 sequences, with 38% occurring only once. The source material was blood, either unsorted or a sorted T cell fraction (not recorded which). Receptors originate from a human donor who was either an allogeneic HSCT recipient or a stem cell or donor lymphocyte infusion donor (not recorded which). It is not recorded whose cells these are; they may come from a transplant donor. CDR3s include the opening cysteine and the closing phenylalanine or tryptophan. A D gene is named only where the DNA matches it firmly. Clone sizes are given selectively: once, few, many, or a class where the clone is expanded.

cdr3_length d_call j_call clone_size v_call cdr3_nt cdr3_aa
15 NA TRBJ2-5 once TRBV28 TGTGCCAGCAGTTTACCGGCTAGCCCACAAGAGACCCAGTACTTC CASSLPASPQETQYF
16 NA TRBJ2-7 once TRBV3-1 TGTGCCAGCAGCCAACTACCGGAGACTAGGGTCCACGAGCAGTACTTC CASSQLPETRVHEQYF
16 TRBD1 TRBJ1-1 NA TRBV7-2 TGTGCCAGCAGCTTAGTGGCAGGGGGCACCAACACTGAAGCTTTCTTT CASSLVAGGTNTEAFF
12 NA TRBJ2-7 many TRBV7-9 TGTGCCAGCAGCTTAGTCTTTTACGAGCAGTACTTC CASSLVFYEQYF
15 TRBD2 TRBJ2-1 NA TRBV4-3 TGCGCCAGCAGCCAGATTGGACTAGCGGGGCATGAGCAGTTCTTC CASSQIGLAGHEQFF
15 NA TRBJ1-4 NA TRBV6-5 TGTGCCAGCAGTAAACGACAGTGGGGGGATGAAAAACTGTTTTTT CASSKRQWGDEKLFF
13 NA TRBJ2-1 NA TRBV4-1 TGCGCCAGCAGCCAATACACAGACAATGAGCAGTTCTTC CASSQYTDNEQFF
17 NA TRBJ2-2 few TRBV5-1 TGCGCCAGCAGCCGCGCCCCTGACAGCGGATACACCGGGGAGCTGTTTTTT CASSRAPDSGYTGELFF
15 NA TRBJ2-2 few TRBV3-1 TGTGCCAGCAGCCAAGAGCCGGCGGGCACCGGGGAGCTGTTTTTT CASSQEPAGTGELFF
17 NA TRBJ2-2 few TRBV27 TGTGCCAGCAGTTCCATCCTTCACCCAGTGAACACCGGGGAGCTGTTTTTT CASSSILHPVNTGELFF
11 NA TRBJ1-2 NA TRBV9 TGTGCCAGCAGCGGCATCTATGGCTACACCTTC CASSGIYGYTF
15 TRBD1 TRBJ1-2 NA TRBV9 TGTGCCAGCAGCGTAGTAACAGGGGAGGCGCGTGGCTACACCTTC CASSVVTGEARGYTF
16 NA TRBJ2-1 few TRBV10-3 TGTGCCATCAGTGGGGACTCTGCGAGCTCCTACAATGAGCAGTTCTTC CAISGDSASSYNEQFF
12 NA TRBJ1-2 NA TRBV10-3 TGTGCCTCCAGCGGGGGTACCTATGGCTACACCTTC CASSGGTYGYTF
15 TRBD1 TRBJ1-3 few TRBV28 TGTGCCAGCTCTGTCCCGGGACAGGGTGGAAACACCATATATTTT CASSVPGQGGNTIYF
17 TRBD2 TRBJ2-7 NA TRBV5-1 TGCGCCAGCAGCGCGGGACTAGCGGGGGCCGTATTCTACGAGCAGTACTTC CASSAGLAGAVFYEQYF
15 TRBD1 TRBJ1-2 NA TRBV5-1 TGCGCCAGCAGCACTAGACAGGGTCTCTACTATGGCTACACCTTC CASSTRQGLYYGYTF
13 NA TRBJ2-7 NA TRBV6-6 TGTGCCAGCAGTTTCCAGACAGTTAACGAGCAGTACTTC CASSFQTVNEQYF
13 NA TRBJ1-4 NA TRBV12-3/TRBV12-4 TGTGCCAGCAGCTGGCGCTTCGGTGAAAAACTGTTTTTT CASSWRFGEKLFF
14 TRBD1 TRBJ2-1 many TRBV29-1 TGCAGCGTTTGGACAGGGAACGCTTACAATGAGCAGTTCTTC CSVWTGNAYNEQFF
14 TRBD1 TRBJ1-2 few TRBV4-2 TGTGCCAGCAGCCACTCAACAGGGGCCTATGGCTACACCTTC CASSHSTGAYGYTF
14 NA TRBJ1-3 NA TRBV6-6 TGTGCCAGCAGTTTTGGGGGCTCTGGAAACACCATATATTTT CASSFGGSGNTIYF
15 NA TRBJ1-4 NA TRBV6-2/TRBV6-3 TGTGCCAGCAGTTCACCGCAGGGCGGACGTGAAAAACTGTTTTTT CASSSPQGGREKLFF
14 NA TRBJ2-3 few TRBV28 TGTGCCAGCAGTTTAGGGGGCCGCACAGATACGCAGTATTTT CASSLGGRTDTQYF
14 NA TRBJ1-2 many TRBV6-5 TGTGCCAGCCAAGGCACAGGCCACCACTATGGCTACACCTTC CASQGTGHHYGYTF
15 TRBD1 TRBJ1-5 few TRBV24-1 TGTGCCACCAGTGGGGGAGGGGGCCCCAATCAGCCCCAGCATTTT CATSGGGGPNQPQHF
13 NA TRBJ1-1 NA TRBV12-3/TRBV12-4 TGTGCCAGCACCCTGAGGGCGAACACTGAAGCTTTCTTT CASTLRANTEAFF
15 NA TRBJ2-2 NA TRBV2 TGTGCCAGCATGACGGAACAGGTCCACACCGGGGAGCTGTTTTTT CASMTEQVHTGELFF
16 TRBD1 TRBJ2-6 NA TRBV30 TGTGCCTGGACGGACAGGGGAATCTCTGGGGCCAACGTCCTGACTTTC CAWTDRGISGANVLTF
13 NA TRBJ2-1 NA TRBV12-3/TRBV12-4 TGTGCCAGCAGTCGGGGGTATAGAGATGAGCAGTTCTTC CASSRGYRDEQFF
16 NA TRBJ1-3 few TRBV9 TGTGCCAGCAGCGTAGTCGACCAGGGGACTGGAAACACCATATATTTT CASSVVDQGTGNTIYF
13 NA TRBJ1-1 many TRBV12-3/TRBV12-4 TGTGCCAGCAGTTTCCGGGACGGATATGAAGCTTTCTTT CASSFRDGYEAFF
9 NA TRBJ1-4 few TRBV24-1 TGTGCCACCACCTTAAAACTGTTTTTT CATTLKLFF
15 NA TRBJ1-6 few TRBV10-3 TGTGCCATCAGTGAGTCAGGCGCCAGCAATTCACCCCTCCACTTT CAISESGASNSPLHF
13 TRBD1 TRBJ1-2 many TRBV29-1 TGCAGCGTTGACCGGGACAGGGGTGCGAGCTACACCTTC CSVDRDRGASYTF
16 TRBD1 TRBJ2-3 NA TRBV5-1 TGCGCCAGCAGCTTGGTCCGGGACAGAAGCACAGATACGCAGTATTTT CASSLVRDRSTDTQYF
17 TRBD1 TRBJ1-5 NA TRBV7-2 TGTGCCAGCAGCTCCTCAGGGACAGGGACCCTCAATCAGCCCCAGCATTTT CASSSSGTGTLNQPQHF
15 NA TRBJ1-4 NA TRBV6-5 TGTGCCAGCAGTTACGGGGGGACGACTAATGAAAAACTGTTTTTT CASSYGGTTNEKLFF
13 NA TRBJ2-3 NA TRBV5-1 TGCGCCAGCGGGAATAGTCGGGAAGATACGCAGTATTTT CASGNSREDTQYF